A single sample is the source of the 26 T cell receptor beta chains below, sequenced in a study of identical twins. TCRdb re-called the 5' RACE reads with MiXCR, one entry per CDR3 protein. The repertoire includes around 1.7 million distinct CDR3 sequences, 32% of them detected once, and approximately 0.29% sits in the top ten. The source material was cord blood. These receptors all stem from a newborn girl in good health.

On this clonotype itself: A much larger clone sits a single nucleotide away, making a read error possible. The chain links TRBV2 to TRBJ1-4; no clear D gene. This CDR3 comprises 12 residues. V was shortened by 6 bases and J by 3 bases, with 5 bases between the two germline ends. CDR1 and CDR2 from the germline V gene are SNHLY and FYNNEI. This chain's CDR3 is CASRAANEKLFF. The CDR3 DNA sequence: TGTGCCAGCAGGGCAGCTAATGAAAAACTGTTTTTT.

Regarding this clonotype: This may stem from a read error, because a much larger clone lies one nucleotide away. The chain joins TRBV5-1 to TRBJ2-7; D perhaps matches TRBD1 (5 bases). V lost 0 bases to trimming and J lost 3 bases, with 25 bases between them. There are 19 residues in the CDR3. Germline V CDR1 and CDR2: SGHRS, YFSETQ. The CDR3 protein is CASSLEVGRSGVDSYEQYF. In nucleotides, the CDR3 is TGCGCCAGCAGCTTGGAAGTGGGCCGATCTGGAGTAGACAGCTACGAGCAGTACTTC.

Comments on this clonotype: A much larger clone sits a single nucleotide away, making a read error possible. The chain combines TRBV10-3 with TRBJ2-3, with 8 bases identical to TRBD2. This CDR3 region has 13 residues. Germline assignment: CDR1 ENHRY and CDR2 SYGVKD. The CDR3 region has the DNA TGTGCCACCAGTGAGGGACTAGGAGATACGCAGTATTTT. It specifies CATSEGLGDTQYF.

The gene calls are TRBV5-1 and TRBJ2-1; D is possibly TRBD1 or TRBD2 (5 bases each). Trimming stripped 5 bases from V and 3 bases from J, with 12 bases between. The length of the CDR3 is 14 residues. CDR1 and CDR2 (germline): SGHRS, YFSETQ. CDR3 region: CASSGTARYNEQFF. The DNA for the CDR3 is TGCGCCAGCAGTGGGACCGCCCGCTACAATGAGCAGTTCTTC.

With regard to this clonotype: The conserved final phenylalanine or tryptophan is absent from the CDR3, which likely points to a read error. This rearrangement joins TRBV20-1 to TRBJ2-1; 8 bases agree with TRBD2. Germline V gene data show CDR1 as DFQATT and CDR2 as SNEGSKA (reference sequence). This CDR3 has 14 amino acids. Trimming removed 6 bases from V and 1 base from J; junction bases left unmatched: 5. CDR3 in DNA: TGCAGTGCGATCGGGACTAGTTCCTACAATGAGCAGTTCGTC. Protein: CSAIGTSSYNEQFV.

As to this clonotype: This sequence may be a read error, since a much larger clone differs from it by one base. The chain carries TRBV29-1 and TRBJ2-5; no firm D call. The J call may be incorrect, as the DNA end agrees better with TRBJ2-1. Germline values: CDR1 SQVTM, CDR2 ANQGSEA. The CDR3 has 14 amino acids. The DNA for the CDR3 is TGCAGCGTTGAAGAAGAAGGGAACCAAGAGACCCAGTTCTTC. It is translated as CSVEEEGNQETQFF.

This clonotype was observed a handful of times. The chain uses TRBV27 and TRBJ2-3; maybe TRBD2 (6 bases). Germline CDR1 reads MNHEY; CDR2 reads SMNVEV (reference sequence). This CDR3 region has 13 residues. Trimming stripped 4 bases from V and 6 bases from J, with 11 bases between. CDR3 residues: CASSWGELDTQYF. For the CDR3, the DNA is TGTGCCAGCAGTTGGGGGGAACTCGATACGCAGTATTTT.

As concerns this clonotype: Germline is not matched at one junction end, which may reflect a read error. The V gene is TRBV7-2, the J gene TRBJ2-1; D unresolved. Germline CDR1 and CDR2: SGHTA and FQGNSA. There are 11 residues in the CDR3. CDR3 protein: CACSLTRDQFF. In DNA form, the CDR3 reads TGTGCCTGCAGCTTGACAAGGGATCAGTTCTTC.

This chain links TRBV6-2 or TRBV6-3 with TRBJ2-7; 7 positions match TRBD1. The CDR3 is made up of 16 amino acids. Trimming took 7 bases from V and 3 from J; bases not matched to a gene: 15. The germline gives CDR1 MNHEY, CDR2 SVGEGT. The CDR3 loop reads CASMRILGTADYEQYF. The CDR3 DNA reads TGTGCCAGCATGAGAATTCTTGGGACAGCCGACTACGAGCAGTACTTC.

The chain couples TRBV20-1 to TRBJ1-6; D is uncertain. The CDR3 totals 15 residues. The V end lost 0 bases, the J end lost 6 bases, and 12 bases lay between the germline ends. CDR1 is DFQATT and CDR2 is SNEGSKA in the germline V gene (reference sequence). The CDR3 protein is CSARDQKGFNSPLHF. CDR3 DNA sequence: TGCAGTGCTAGAGATCAAAAAGGTTTTAATTCACCCCTCCACTTT.

V is TRBV6-1 and J is TRBJ1-5; D is unresolved. V dropped 8 bases and J dropped 3 bases, with 11 bases sitting between them. The CDR3 loop spans 13 amino acids. The germline V gene encodes CDR1 MNHNS and CDR2 SASEGT. The CDR3 nucleotides read TGTGCCAGCCTATTTCTGCCCAATCAGCCCCAGCATTTT. Its protein product is CASLFLPNQPQHF.

The chain joins TRBV11-2 to TRBJ2-1; no clear D. The ends were cut back, 2 bases at V and 6 bases at J, with 23 bases in the middle. Per the germline V gene, CDR1 is SGHAT and CDR2 is FQNNGV. The CDR3 is made up of 18 amino acids. The CDR3 protein is CASSLSVFRRHPVNEQFF. CDR3 DNA: TGTGCCAGCAGCTTATCGGTTTTCCGGCGACACCCGGTCAATGAGCAGTTCTTC.

This clonotype was picked up a small number of times. V is TRBV12-3 or TRBV12-4 and J is TRBJ2-5, with 8 bases aligning to TRBD1. The CDR3 runs to 13 residues. J lost 11 bases, V lost 5 bases, and 10 bases had no gene match. For the CDR3, the DNA is TGTGCCAGCAGTCCCAGGGGGCGCGATGAGCAGTACTTC. Encoded protein: CASSPRGRDEQYF.

This clonotype was observed a few times. The CDR3 protein is CASSQEASNQPQHF. The CDR3 DNA reads TGTGCCAGCAGCCAAGAGGCCAGCAATCAGCCCCAGCATTTT. The V and J genes are TRBV3-1 and TRBJ1-5; D not resolved. The germline CDR1 and CDR2 sequences are LGHDT and YNNKEL (reference sequence). The CDR3 is 14 residues long. The V and J ends lost 0 bases and 1 base respectively, with 4 bases between them.

The genes are TRBV7-9 and TRBJ1-6; D perhaps matches TRBD1 (5 bases). Germline CDR1 reads SEHNR; CDR2 reads FQNEAQ (reference sequence). Trimming took 5 bases from V and 6 from J, leaving 11 bases between them. This CDR3 region has 14 residues. The chain's CDR3 is CASSVDRFNSPLHF. DNA for the CDR3: TGTGCCAGCAGCGTCGACAGATTTAATTCACCCCTCCACTTT.

V gene TRBV7-9 combines with J gene TRBJ1-2, with D tentatively TRBD1 (5 bases). This CDR3 is built from 15 residues. V lost 0 bases and J lost 7, with 15 bases in between. CDR1 is SEHNR, CDR2 FQNEAQ, per germline (reference sequence). The CDR3 bases are TGTGCCAGCAGCTTAGCGCGGAGGGGAAAGGGTGGCTACACCTTC. Translating it yields CASSLARRGKGGYTF.

The chain couples TRBV20-1 to TRBJ2-7, with D perhaps being TRBD1 or TRBD2 (5 bases each). With 2 bases removed from V and 12 bases from J, the gap between germline ends came to 14 bases. The germline V gene has CDR1 DFQATT and CDR2 SNEGSKA (reference sequence). CDR3 size: 11 residues. CDR3 in amino acids: CSARLGETRYF. CDR3 nucleotide sequence: TGCAGTGCTAGACTAGGGGAGACCCGGTACTTC.

This clonotype has just a few counts. This rearrangement joins TRBV4-1 to TRBJ1-1; TRBD1 might be the D (5 bases). The V end lost 2 bases, the J end lost 1 base, and 14 bases lay between the germline ends. This CDR3 has 16 amino acids. Germline V gene data show CDR1 as MGHRA and CDR2 as YSYEKL. The CDR3 loop reads CASSQPAGIPNTEAFF. The CDR3 nucleotides read TGCGCCAGCAGCCAACCGGCAGGGATCCCGAACACTGAAGCTTTCTTT.

This chain uses TRBV12-3 or TRBV12-4 with TRBJ2-3; perhaps D is TRBD1 or TRBD2 (5 bases each). V was cut by 3 bases and J by 4 bases, with 14 bases left in between. The CDR3 runs to 15 residues. CDR3 nucleotides: TGTGCCAGCAGTTTGAGGGGCGTCGGCGCAGATACGCAGTATTTT. Encoded protein: CASSLRGVGADTQYF.

Many counts were recorded for this clonotype. The genes are TRBV12-3 or TRBV12-4 and TRBJ2-1; D not certain. V was clipped by 2 bases and J by 2 bases, with 4 bases between them. This CDR3 is 13 amino acids long. The CDR3 here is CASSLTPYNEQFF. CDR3 DNA: TGTGCCAGCAGTTTAACGCCCTACAATGAGCAGTTCTTC.

The chain links TRBV7-2 to TRBJ1-3; maybe TRBD1 (6 bases). The CDR3 loop spans 12 amino acids. The ends were cut back, 0 bases at V and 15 bases at J, with 12 bases in the middle. Germline V lookup: CDR1 SGHTA, CDR2 FQGNSA. The CDR3 bases are TGTGCCAGCAGCTTAGCCGGGACACGGAAATATTTT. It translates to CASSLAGTRKYF.

Here the CDR3 DNA reads TGTGCCAGCAGCCCTGGGGACAGCCTGAGCGGCAATCAGCCCCAGCATTTT. As protein: CASSPGDSLSGNQPQHF. V and J are TRBV9 and TRBJ1-5, with 7 bases lining up with TRBD1. The V segment lost 4 bases and the J segment 2 bases; nucleotides outside the gene matches: 12. CDR1 is SGDLS and CDR2 is YYNGEE in the germline V gene. This CDR3 region has 17 residues.

V and J are TRBV10-3 and TRBJ2-3; D not certain. This CDR3 spans 15 amino acids. Germline CDR1 ENHRY, CDR2 SYGVKD. V lost 8 bases and J 9 bases, leaving 24 bases between the germline ends. The chain's CDR3 is CAIGGPVPPFWTQYF. CDR3 coding DNA: TGTGCCATCGGTGGCCCGGTCCCACCTTTTTGGACGCAGTATTTT.

The chain uses TRBV5-1 and TRBJ2-7; D not certain. Germline CDR1 is SGHRS and CDR2 is YFSETQ. This CDR3 comprises 16 residues. Trimming left V 4 bases short and J 0 bases short, with 17 bases between. For the CDR3, the DNA is TGCGCCAGCAGCCTGGGTCAGGCAAGGGTCTCCTACGAGCAGTACTTC. Its translation is CASSLGQARVSYEQYF.

This clonotype was recorded a few times. This chain links TRBV25-1 with TRBJ2-3; 10 nucleotides agree with TRBD2. Looked up from germline, CDR1 is MGHDK and CDR2 is SYGVNS. The CDR3 length is 15 residues. The J segment lost 5 bases and the V segment lost 2 bases, leaving 4 bases of the junction unmatched. CDR3 sequence: CASSELAGEGDTQYF. CDR3 sequence (DNA): TGTGCCAGCAGTGAACTAGCGGGGGAGGGAGATACGCAGTATTTT.

V and J are TRBV4-2 and TRBJ2-4, with TRBD2 matching over 13 bases. Germline assignment: CDR1 LGHNA and CDR2 YNFKEQ. This CDR3 comprises 18 residues. After removal of 1 base from V and 13 bases from J, the junction contained 16 bases not matched to a gene. The CDR3 protein is CASSQGPQGTSGKVEQYF. As DNA, the CDR3 is TGTGCCAGCAGCCAAGGTCCCCAAGGGACTAGCGGGAAGGTTGAGCAGTACTTC.